Presented here are 29 T cell receptor beta chains from one specimen sequenced in a study of tumor and adjacent non-tumor tissue in lung cancer (dated by TCRdb to between 2018 and 2020). The protocol used for the library was multiplex PCR. Sequencing used an Illumina HiSeq 2500. TCRbeta libraries were built by three rounds of nested PCR using primers (Table S4), following protocols modified from ARM-PCR. TCRdb reran the public reads through fastp at Q25 and MiXCR, keeping productive beta chains. Rows merge per CDR3 protein into single entries with the most common DNA and genes. The sample table shows 98,000 or so distinct CDR3 sequences, and approximately 80% are seen once. Together, the top ten hold approximately 28% of the sample. RNA was isolated from bulk unsorted tissue, and RNA quality was assessed with a NanoDrop ND-1000 and an Agilent 2100. Distant non-tumor tissue taken more than 3 cm from the tumor edge was used as the normal lung sample.

Sequenced: distant non-tumor lung tissue. The receptors here all came from a man between 60 and 70 years old with small cell lung cancer.

By frequency in the sample, this clonotype is medium-sized. For the CDR3, the DNA is TGCAGCGTTGAGGAGGACAGGATGGGCACTGAAGCTTTCTTT. Residues: CSVEEDRMGTEAFF. V gene TRBV29-1 combines with J gene TRBJ1-1; 7 bases match TRBD1. This CDR3 contains 14 residues. Germline trimming cut 3 bases from V and 4 bases from J; bases unmatched to any gene: 8. Germline-derived CDR1 and CDR2 are SQVTM and ANQGSEA.

With regard to this clonotype: The missing conserved phenylalanine or tryptophan at the end of this CDR3 makes a read error likely. The J gene is TRBJ2-2, the V gene TRBV29-1; no firm D call. The CDR3 has 13 amino acids. Trimming stripped 5 bases from V and 0 bases from J, with 7 bases between. Germline V gives CDR1 SQVTM, CDR2 ANQGSEA. CDR3 in DNA: TGCAGCGTTAGGCCAGCGAACACCGGGGAGCTGTTTTAT. Translating gives CSVRPANTGELFY.

This clonotype was detected only once. J is TRBJ2-7 and V is TRBV5-8; D call uncertain. Germline lookup yields CDR1 SGHTS and CDR2 YDEGEE. There are 13 residues in the CDR3. CDR3 residues: CASSLDSVGERYV. CDR3 nucleotide sequence: TGTGCCAGCAGCTTGGACTCTGTAGGCGAGCGGTACGTC.

Points on this clonotype: A much bigger clone sits one base away, suggesting this may be a read error. The genes are TRBV5-1 and TRBJ1-1; D is uncertain. Deletions cut 0 bases from V and 3 bases from J, with 6 bases between. CDR3 size: 13 residues. Per the germline V gene, CDR1 is SGHRS and CDR2 is YFSETQ. The CDR3 coding sequence is TGCGCCAGCAGCTTGGGTTTGTACACTGAAGCTTTCTTT. Translated: CASSLGLYTEAFF.

Points on this clonotype: One junction end does not reproduce the germline sequence, and a read error may be involved. The V and J genes are TRBV20-1 and TRBJ2-1; D may match TRBD1 or TRBD2 (5 bases each). The CDR3 runs to 13 residues. Germline V lookup: CDR1 DFQATT, CDR2 SNEGSKA (reference sequence). CDR3 sequence (DNA): TGTAGTGCTACTAGGGCTTGGGGCAATGAACAGTTCTTC. It yields the protein CSATRAWGNEQFF.

Comment on this clonotype: Germline is not matched at one junction end, which may reflect a read error. The chain combines TRBV5-5 with TRBJ1-5; D remains unclear. This CDR3 comprises 14 residues. The germline gives CDR1 SGHKS, CDR2 YYEKEE (reference sequence). The CDR3 DNA follows: TGTGCCGGCAGCTATTACTCGCTATATCAGCCCCAGCATTTT. Amino acid sequence: CAGSYYSLYQPQHF.

In regard to this clonotype: Mismatch with germline at one junction end may stem from a read error. The chain is built from TRBV2 and TRBJ1-5; D gene ambiguous. This CDR3 region has 13 residues. Germline lookup yields CDR1 SNHLY and CDR2 FYNNEI. The CDR3 sequence is CASSGQEDQPQRF. CDR3 DNA: TGTGCCAGCAGTGGGCAGGAGGATCAGCCCCAGCGTTTT.

Points on this clonotype: Given the absence of the conserved phenylalanine or tryptophan at the CDR3 end, a read error is likely. V gene TRBV11-2 combines with J gene TRBJ2-1; 8 bases are shared with TRBD2. Looked up from germline, CDR1 is SGHAT and CDR2 is FQNNGV. This CDR3 contains 16 residues. CDR3 DNA sequence: TGTGCCCGCAGCTTAATCGGGAGGGGCTACTACAATGAGCAGTTCTCC. Protein: CARSLIGRGYYNEQFS.

This clonotype occurred once. This CDR3 is missing its conserved last phenylalanine or tryptophan, likely due to a read error. V and J are TRBV6-6 and TRBJ2-1; 9 nucleotides line up with TRBD2. V lost 9 bases to trimming and J lost 6 bases; unmatched junction nucleotides: 12. CDR3 length equals 15 residues. Germline CDR1 is MNHNY and CDR2 is SVGAGI (reference sequence). CDR3 amino acids: CASWESAGGGNEQFI. The CDR3 bases are TGTGCCAGTTGGGAATCAGCGGGAGGTGGCAATGAGCAGTTCATC.

This clonotype appeared once. The germline gene is not matched at one end of the junction; a read error may be the cause. The chain links TRBV12-3 or TRBV12-4 to TRBJ1-1; D is unclear. This CDR3 is 14 amino acids long. Written as DNA, the CDR3 is TGTGCCAGAAGTTTAAGACACCTGAAGACTGAAGCTTTCTTT. Translated, it gives CARSLRHLKTEAFF.

Comments on this clonotype: No conserved phenylalanine or tryptophan ends this CDR3, so it is likely a read error. The chain carries TRBV6-1 and TRBJ2-5; no firm D call. Germline V gene data show CDR1 as MNHNS and CDR2 as SASEGT. This CDR3 comprises 16 residues. In nucleotides, the CDR3 is TGTGCCAGCAGTGAAGCACAGACCGGGTTTCAAGAGATCCAGTACCTC. Translating gives CASSEAQTGFQEIQYL.

A remark on this clonotype: At one end, the junction sequence differs from germline, possibly due to a read error. The rearrangement joins TRBV6-2 or TRBV6-3 to TRBJ2-1, with D unclear. The CDR3 covers 15 residues. In germline, CDR1 is MNHEY, CDR2 SVGEGT. CDR3 protein: CASTNLRRVQNEQLF. The DNA for the CDR3 is TGTGCCAGCACCAACCTTAGACGAGTCCAAAATGAGCAGCTCTTC.

As regards this clonotype: A much more abundant neighbour one base away suggests this may be a read error. As the CDR3 is not closed by the conserved phenylalanine or tryptophan, this likely results from a read error. The rearrangement joins TRBV29-1 to TRBJ1-1, with D uncertain. The CDR3 consists of 12 residues. Germline loops: CDR1 SQVTM, CDR2 ANQGSEA. CDR3 in DNA: TGCAGCGGACATACAGTGAACACTAAAGCTTTCTGT. Amino acid sequence: CSGHTVNTKAFC.

Comment on this clonotype: This may stem from a read error, because a much larger clone lies one nucleotide away. This chain links TRBV20-1 with TRBJ2-5, with D unclear. This CDR3 contains 17 residues. CDR1 and CDR2 from the germline V gene are DFQATT and SNEGSKA (reference sequence). The DNA for the CDR3 is TGCAGTGCTAGAGATCCCCGAATCCCCGGGTGGCAAGATACCCAGTACTTC. It translates to CSARDPRIPGWQDTQYF.

Turning to this clonotype: This clone may be a read error of a much larger clone one base away. This chain connects TRBV24-1 to TRBJ2-5, with TRBD2 matching 7 bases. The J segment lost 2 bases and the V segment lost 9 bases, leaving 5 bases of the junction unmatched. Germline CDR1 and CDR2: KGHDR and SFDVKD. The length of the CDR3 is 13 residues. The CDR3 region is CATGLVGQETQYF. The CDR3 DNA sequence: TGTGCCACCGGACTAGTGGGGCAAGAGACCCAGTACTTC.

To note about this clonotype: This may stem from a read error, because a much larger clone lies one nucleotide away. V gene TRBV20-1 combines with J gene TRBJ1-5, with D unresolved. The germline CDR1 and CDR2 sequences are DFQATT and SNEGSKA (reference sequence). This CDR3 region has 14 residues. The germline V and J ends were trimmed by 0 bases and 2 bases, with 8 bases remaining between them. CDR3 protein: CSARDGEGNQPQHF. For the CDR3, the DNA is TGCAGTGCTAGAGATGGCGAGGGCAATCAGCCCCAGCATTTT.

Of note for this clonotype: In this CDR3 the conserved last residue, phenylalanine or tryptophan, is missing, so a read error is likely. V is TRBV4-1 and J is TRBJ2-1, with D possibly being TRBD2 (5 bases). CDR1 is MGHRA, CDR2 YSYEKL, per germline. V was shortened by 3 bases and J by 13 bases, with 13 bases between the two germline ends. This CDR3 is 12 amino acids long. CDR3 bases: TGCGCCAGCAGCCACGTTAGCGTCAAACAGTTCTTA. Translation gives CASSHVSVKQFL.

Note on this clonotype: Likely a read error: the CDR3 ends without its conserved phenylalanine or tryptophan. The chain couples TRBV30 to TRBJ2-5, with no clear D. The CDR3 has 13 amino acids. V shed 0 bases and J shed 3 bases, with 8 bases lying between them. CDR1 is GTSNPN and CDR2 is SVGIG in the germline V gene (reference sequence). Written as DNA, the CDR3 is TGTGCCTGGAGTGTATCTAGGAAAGAGACCCAGTACTCC. As protein: CAWSVSRKETQYS.

About this clonotype itself: A read error may produce the germline difference seen at one junction end. The rearrangement joins TRBV29-1 to TRBJ2-5, with D possibly TRBD2 on 6 matching bases. The CDR3 has 13 residues. Looked up from germline, CDR1 is SQVTM and CDR2 is ANQGSEA. CDR3 in amino acids: CSVGVSGEESQYF. In nucleotides, the CDR3 is TGCAGCGTTGGGGTTAGCGGCGAAGAGAGCCAGTACTTC.

With regard to this clonotype: The CDR3 ends on some other residue instead of the conserved phenylalanine or tryptophan, so this is likely a read error. The V call is TRBV6-5, the J call TRBJ2-7, with a weak D call TRBD2 (5 bases). CDR1 MNHEY and CDR2 SVGAGI come from the germline V gene. The CDR3 runs 13 residues. V was trimmed by 5 bases and J by 6 bases, leaving 14 bases between them. The CDR3 region is CASSKEEVAEQYL. CDR3 bases: TGTGCCAGCAGTAAAGAGGAGGTTGCCGAGCAGTACCTC.

V usage is TRBV5-4 and J usage is TRBJ2-3; 9 nucleotides align to TRBD2. The germline CDR1 and CDR2 sequences are SGHNT and YYREEE (reference sequence). Germline trimming cut 9 bases from V and 5 bases from J; bases unmatched to any gene: 10. The CDR3 loop spans 14 amino acids. CDR3 sequence: CANCDQAGGDTQYF. The CDR3, as DNA: TGTGCCAACTGCGACCAAGCGGGAGGAGATACGCAGTATTTT.

The chain joins TRBV10-3 to TRBJ2-3; 9 nucleotides agree with TRBD2. V shed 11 bases, J shed 2 bases, and the junction held 11 bases outside the gene matches. Germline V gene data show CDR1 as ENHRY and CDR2 as SYGVKD. The CDR3 is 15 amino acids. The CDR3 DNA is TGTGCCGACAGCTCGGCTAGCGGGAACACAGATACGCAGTATTTT. Its protein is CADSSASGNTDTQYF.

Regarding this clonotype: Relative to the germline gene, one junction end is altered; a read error may explain this. The V gene is TRBV29-1, the J gene TRBJ2-3; a weak D match, TRBD1 (6 bases). Germline V CDR1 and CDR2: SQVTM, ANQGSEA. This CDR3 spans 18 amino acids. CDR3 region: CSVGRGWGLEGVADTQYF. As DNA, the CDR3 is TGTAGCGTTGGCCGGGGTTGGGGGCTAGAGGGAGTAGCAGATACGCAGTATTTT.

V and J are TRBV10-3 and TRBJ2-5, with no clear D. CDR1 ENHRY and CDR2 SYGVKD come from the germline V gene. Trimming took 5 bases from V and 13 from J, leaving 20 bases between them. This CDR3 region has 13 residues. The CDR3 sequence: CAISRTVEETLYF. The CDR3 DNA reads as TGTGCCATCAGTCGGACGGTGGAAGAGACACTGTACTTC.

Concerning this clonotype itself: The conserved phenylalanine or tryptophan is not found at the CDR3 terminus, so this likely reflects a read error. The chain recombines TRBV14 with TRBJ1-1; D gene unclear. The CDR3 is made up of 12 amino acids. The V end lost 0 bases, the J end lost 7 bases, and 6 bases lay between the germline ends. Germline assignment: CDR1 SGHDN and CDR2 FVKESK. The CDR3 here is CASSQDASEAFI. The CDR3, as DNA: TGTGCCAGCAGCCAAGATGCGAGTGAAGCTTTCATT.

Turning to this clonotype: The junction departs from germline at one end; a sequencing error may be responsible. The chain combines TRBV6-2 or TRBV6-3 with TRBJ2-6; D is unclear. The CDR3 has 15 amino acids. The V gene's germline CDR1 is MNHEY and CDR2 SVGEGT. The CDR3 reads CTSSAQSSGANVMTF. The CDR3, as DNA: TGTACCAGCAGTGCTCAGAGCTCTGGCGCCAACGTCATGACTTTC.

V is TRBV11-3 and J is TRBJ1-1; D ambiguous. CDR1 is SGHNT and CDR2 is YENEEA in the germline V gene. The CDR3 runs 13 residues. V was clipped by 8 bases and J by 4 bases, with 14 bases between them. The CDR3 nucleotides are TGTGCCAGCGGATTAGAGAGGAGCACTGAAGCTTTCTTT. Translated, it gives CASGLERSTEAFF.

This clonotype came up once. A read error may produce the germline difference seen at one junction end. The chain combines TRBV29-1 with TRBJ1-1; unclear D gene. This CDR3 has 13 residues. CDR1 is SQVTM, CDR2 ANQGSEA, per germline. CDR3 protein: CSVKGPMNTGACF. Here the CDR3 DNA reads TGTAGCGTTAAAGGACCCATGAACACTGGAGCTTGCTTT.

This clonotype was seen many times. This sequence joins TRBV5-1 and TRBJ2-3; maybe TRBD1 (6 bases). This CDR3 is built from 14 residues. Germline V CDR1 and CDR2: SGHRS, YFSETQ. The V end was cut by 2 bases, the J end by 5 bases, with 12 bases between. CDR3 DNA: TGCGCCAGCAGCTTTGGACAGAGCGAAGATACGCAGTATTTT. It codes for CASSFGQSEDTQYF.